This T cell receptor (beta chain) was profiled in a study of blood T cells in healthy people across ages. Study-level points and caveats: Not knowing donor CMV status may have confounded expanded clonotype changes.

Turning to this clonotype: What it binds is not known.

For the second PCR, which ran for roughly 7 to 11 cycles, a sample-barcoded 5' primer and a J-beta primer mix were used. Each CDR3 protein is one row after TCRdb ran MiXCR on the 5' RACE reads. Of about 1.8 million distinct CDR3 sequences in the sample, 40% to 55% were seen once. The source of this sequence is a woman aged 35 to 49 in good health. Sequenced input: blood.

CDR3 sequence: CASSQDVARGGSSNSNQPQHF. In DNA, the CDR3 is TGTGCCAGCAGCCAAGATGTAGCCAGGGGAGGCTCAAGTAATAGCAATCAGCCCCAGCATTTT. The rearrangement joins TRBV14 to TRBJ1-5; weak D call: TRBD1 (6 bases). V lost 0 bases and J 0 bases, leaving 24 bases between the germline ends. The CDR3 extends over 21 amino acids. CDR1 SGHDN and CDR2 FVKESK come from the germline V gene.